The clone carrying this TCR beta chain showed up just a few times. Its matching antigen is unknown. This entry is derived from a study of T cells after yellow fever vaccination. Findings of the study overall: Re-detected after boosting: most primary clones, almost 97% of CD4 and 88% of CD8. The secondary response was weaker but peaked faster, day 5 versus 15. Sorted repertoires could include abundant contaminating clonotypes from bulk cells.

5'RACE template switching added a universal primer site and UMIs to TCR cDNA. TCRdb redid the calling of the 5' RACE reads with MiXCR, one entry per CDR3 protein. In the table there are approximately 610,000 distinct CDR3 sequences, roughly a sixth of which are singletons. Deletions cut 2 bases from V and 2 bases from J, with 10 bases between. Germline CDR1 SGHVS, CDR2 FQNEAQ. The CDR3 has 15 residues. The sequence came from a man aged 18 to 29 who received the YFV17D yellow fever vaccine. The sample consisted of PBMCs, taken more than 4 days after the first yellow fever vaccination. The chain joins TRBV7-8 to TRBJ1-5, with D uncertain. CDR3 protein: CASSLSPLGNQPQHF. The CDR3 bases are TGTGCCAGCAGCTTATCCCCACTGGGCAATCAGCCCCAGCATTTT.